Listed here are 18 T cell receptor beta chains from one sample, sequenced in a study of Graves' ophthalmopathy and Graves' hyperthyroidism. RNA transcripts served as template for amplifying TCR beta CDR3 sequences. The first-round RT-PCR employed HTBI primers together with the Qiagen OneStep RT-PCR kit. A multiplex PCR was then performed as the second round. TCRdb analysed the multiplex PCR reads with MiXCR anew, one entry per CDR3 protein. In the table there are approximately 500,000 distinct CDR3 sequences, roughly 14% of which are singletons. The sample consisted of blood. These receptors came from a woman aged 25 to 39 with Graves' ophthalmopathy.

About this clonotype itself: One junction end does not reproduce the germline sequence, and a read error may be involved. The rearrangement links TRBV6-1 to TRBJ2-2; TRBD1 is a possible D gene (6 bases). This CDR3 has 15 residues. The germline V gene has CDR1 MNHNS and CDR2 SASEGT. The CDR3 sequence is CASRPDSLTAGDLFF. Here the CDR3 DNA reads TGTGCCAGCAGGCCGGACAGTCTAACGGCCGGGGATCTGTTTTTT.

In its sample, this clonotype was seen many times. The V and J genes are TRBV15 and TRBJ2-7, with TRBD2 as a possible D gene (7 bases). There are 15 residues in the CDR3. The ends were cut back, 0 bases at V and 5 bases at J, with 14 bases in the middle. Per the germline V gene, CDR1 is LNHNV and CDR2 is YYDKDF (reference sequence). The CDR3 DNA is TGTGCCACCAGCAGAGATCGCGGGGGCTTGGACGAGCAGTACTTC. It translates to CATSRDRGGLDEQYF.

This clonotype appeared many times. The rearrangement joins TRBV20-1 to TRBJ2-7; D may be TRBD2 (6 bases). Trimming removed 6 bases at V and 2 bases at J, with 20 bases between. CDR1 DFQATT and CDR2 SNEGSKA come from the germline V gene (reference sequence). The CDR3 spans 15 residues. The CDR3, as DNA: TGCAGTGCAACAGTCGGTCAGCGGGCCGCCTACGAGCAGTACTTC. Amino acids: CSATVGQRAAYEQYF.

This clonotype was seen ten or more times. This rearrangement joins TRBV20-1 to TRBJ2-7; D perhaps matches TRBD1 (5 bases). This CDR3 contains 14 residues. Deletions cut 0 bases from V and 1 base from J, with 10 bases between. Germline CDR1 DFQATT, CDR2 SNEGSKA (reference sequence). Here the CDR3 DNA reads TGCAGTGCTAGAGACTCTCGACAGTCCTACGAGCAGTACTTC. Translated, it gives CSARDSRQSYEQYF.

This clonotype has a count of ten or more. This chain joins TRBV7-9 and TRBJ1-1, with D maybe TRBD1 (5 bases). CDR1 SEHNR and CDR2 FQNEAQ come from the germline V gene (reference sequence). This CDR3 spans 13 amino acids. The V end lost 8 bases, the J end lost 3 bases, and 13 bases lay between the germline ends. The chain's CDR3 is CASARVGDTEAFF. CDR3 bases: TGTGCCAGCGCCAGGGTAGGAGACACTGAAGCTTTCTTT.

This clonotype occurred many times. The gene calls are TRBV20-1 and TRBJ2-5, with D tentatively TRBD1 (6 bases). Germline loops: CDR1 DFQATT, CDR2 SNEGSKA (reference sequence). CDR3 length equals 13 residues. Trimming removed 1 base from V and 4 bases from J, with 10 bases in between. The DNA for the CDR3 is TGCAGTGCTAGAGCGGGACAACTAGAGACCCAGTACTTC. This codes for CSARAGQLETQYF.

In its sample, this clonotype was seen many times. The V call is TRBV27, the J call TRBJ1-2, with D tentatively TRBD1 (5 bases). Trimming left V 2 bases short and J 4 bases short, with 8 bases between. This CDR3 region has 13 residues. CDR1 and CDR2 from the germline V gene are MNHEY and SMNVEV (reference sequence). This chain's CDR3 is CASSLAGPYGYTF. DNA for the CDR3: TGTGCCAGCAGTTTAGCAGGGCCCTATGGCTACACCTTC.

V and J are TRBV2 and TRBJ1-2, with D perhaps TRBD1 (5 bases). The germline gives CDR1 SNHLY, CDR2 FYNNEI. The CDR3 is 15 residues long. With 4 bases removed from V and 4 bases from J, the gap between germline ends came to 16 bases. CDR3 protein: CASSAAAGVLYGYTF. The CDR3 region has the DNA TGTGCCAGCAGTGCGGCAGCGGGGGTCCTCTATGGCTACACCTTC.

This clonotype occurred many times. J is TRBJ1-2 and V is TRBV2; D is perhaps TRBD1 (5 bases). Germline V gives CDR1 SNHLY, CDR2 FYNNEI. This CDR3 is 14 amino acids long. Trimming shortened V by 2 bases and J by 4 bases, and 11 bases separated the two germline ends. The CDR3 nucleotides read TGTGCCAGCAGTGAAAGGGGCAGGAGCTATGGCTACACCTTC. This encodes CASSERGRSYGYTF.

This clonotype was observed a handful of times. The chain links TRBV19 to TRBJ1-1; D is perhaps TRBD1 (6 bases). Trimming pared 3 bases from V and 3 bases from J, leaving 11 bases between. In germline, CDR1 is LNHDA, CDR2 SQIVND (reference sequence). This CDR3 comprises 14 residues. The CDR3 DNA follows: TGTGCCAGTAGTATCGCCAGGGGATACACTGAAGCTTTCTTT. Translation: CASSIARGYTEAFF.

The V and J genes are TRBV12-3 or TRBV12-4 and TRBJ2-7; possibly TRBD1 for D (6 bases). The CDR3 has 12 amino acids. V lost 8 bases, J lost 6 bases, and 14 bases lay in between. The CDR3 loop is CASGDTGIEQYF. The DNA of the CDR3 is TGTGCCAGCGGGGATACAGGGATCGAGCAGTACTTC.

This clonotype was observed at least ten times. The chain has TRBV12-3 or TRBV12-4 and TRBJ1-6; the match to TRBD1 covers 8 bases. The CDR3 is made up of 15 amino acids. V gave up 7 bases and J gave up 6 bases; unmatched junction bases: 8. CDR3 region: CASTTTGGLNSPLHF. In DNA, the CDR3 is TGTGCCAGCACTACAACAGGGGGGCTTAATTCACCCCTCCACTTT.

This clonotype was observed at least ten times. V usage is TRBV20-1 and J usage is TRBJ1-5, with D maybe TRBD1 (6 bases). Germline lookup yields CDR1 DFQATT and CDR2 SNEGSKA (reference sequence). Trimming removed 0 bases at V and 9 bases at J, with 15 bases between. This CDR3 comprises 14 residues. In DNA, the CDR3 is TGCAGTGCTAGAGATGGGGGCGAGTTCGGGCCCCAGCATTTT. Amino acid sequence: CSARDGGEFGPQHF.

This clonotype came up many times. The V call is TRBV6-5, the J call TRBJ1-6; TRBD1 might be the D (5 bases). V was pared by 2 bases and J by 10 bases, with 15 bases between. CDR3 size: 15 residues. Germline CDR1 reads MNHEY; CDR2 reads SVGAGI. Here the CDR3 DNA reads TGTGCCAGCAGTTACAGGGGCAGATTCGGGTCACCCCTCCACTTT. It codes for CASSYRGRFGSPLHF.

This clonotype was recorded at least ten times. The rearrangement links TRBV5-1 to TRBJ2-7; D perhaps matches TRBD1 (5 bases). Deletions cut 1 base from V and 5 bases from J, with 13 bases between. Germline V gene data show CDR1 as SGHRS and CDR2 as YFSETQ. The CDR3 is made up of 14 amino acids. The CDR3 DNA reads TGCGCCAGCAGCTTGCTCAGCAGGGTGGACGAGCAGTACTTC. Protein: CASSLLSRVDEQYF.

This clonotype was seen many times. The CDR3 sequence is CASSVGGNYGYTF. CDR3 coding DNA: TGTGCCAGCAGTGTCGGGGGGAACTATGGCTACACCTTC. The chain uses TRBV6-1 and TRBJ1-2, with D possibly being TRBD1 (5 bases). Germline V gene lookup returns CDR1 MNHNS and CDR2 SASEGT. V dropped 4 bases and J dropped 2 bases, with 8 bases sitting between them. The CDR3 contains 13 residues.

This clonotype was counted at least ten times. V is TRBV27 and J is TRBJ2-7; D assignment may be TRBD1 or TRBD2 (5 bases each). CDR1 MNHEY and CDR2 SMNVEV come from the germline V gene (reference sequence). V lost 2 bases, J lost 6 bases, and 14 bases lay in between. The CDR3 loop spans 14 amino acids. The CDR3 region is CASSLLGEWGEQYF. Here the CDR3 DNA reads TGTGCCAGCAGTTTACTAGGGGAGTGGGGCGAGCAGTACTTC.

In this sample, this clonotype turned up many times. The rearrangement joins TRBV20-1 to TRBJ1-5; 7 bases map to TRBD1. Germline CDR1 reads DFQATT; CDR2 reads SNEGSKA (reference sequence). The trim removed 0 bases at V and 4 bases at J, leaving 3 bases unmatched. The CDR3 is 14 residues long. The CDR3 here is CSAREGGKNQPQHF. As DNA, the CDR3 is TGCAGTGCTAGAGAAGGGGGCAAAAATCAGCCCCAGCATTTT.